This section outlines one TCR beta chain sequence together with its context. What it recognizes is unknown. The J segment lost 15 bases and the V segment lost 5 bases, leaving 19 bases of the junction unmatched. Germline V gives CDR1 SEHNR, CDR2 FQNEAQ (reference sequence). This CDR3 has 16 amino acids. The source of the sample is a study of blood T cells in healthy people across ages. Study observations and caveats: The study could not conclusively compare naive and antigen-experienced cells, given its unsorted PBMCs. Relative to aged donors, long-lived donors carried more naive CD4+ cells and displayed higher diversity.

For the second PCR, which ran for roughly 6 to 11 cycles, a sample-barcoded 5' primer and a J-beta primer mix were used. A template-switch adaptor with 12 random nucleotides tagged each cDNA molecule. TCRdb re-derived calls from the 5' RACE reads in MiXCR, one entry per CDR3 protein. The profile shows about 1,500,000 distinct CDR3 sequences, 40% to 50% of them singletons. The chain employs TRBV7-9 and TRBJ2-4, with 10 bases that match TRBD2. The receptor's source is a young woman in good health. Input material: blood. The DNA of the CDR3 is TGTGCCAGCAGCGGTCCTAGCGGGAGTAGTGGAAATATGCGGTACTTC. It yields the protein CASSGPSGSSGNMRYF.